This record covers a single TCR beta chain. These data are taken from a study of T-cell reconstitution after alpha-beta-depleted transplantation in children. The TCRbeta library incorporated unique molecular identifiers. MiXCR was run by TCRdb on the PCR reads, yielding one entry per CDR3 protein. Of about 420,000 distinct CDR3 sequences listed, around 15% are singletons. The source material was PBMCs, mostly from graft donor cells, sampled 360 days after TCRalphabeta/CD19-depleted stem cell transplant. The TCR was taken from a boy under three years old who had a stem cell transplant for Wiskott-Aldrich syndrome, so the T cells may come from the graft donor.

CDR3 bases: TGTGCCAGACCCCCCGGCTGGGGAGAATGGGAGCAGTACTTC. It encodes CARPPGWGEWEQYF. The chain links TRBV21-1 to TRBJ2-7; the table names TRBD1, a call not compared with the DNA. TRBV21-1 is a pseudogene locus. This CDR3 is built from 14 residues.